The T cell receptor (beta chain) under discussion was sequenced for a study of type 1 and type 2 diabetes patients. Genomic DNA was the PCR template. Multiplex PCR with 30 forward and 13 reverse primers amplified the TCR beta CDR3. TCRdb itself ran the multiplex PCR reads through MiXCR, one entry per CDR3 protein. The sample has 270,000 or so distinct CDR3 sequences, roughly 48% seen once. Germline V gene lookup returns CDR1 DFQATT and CDR2 SNEGSKA (reference sequence). Trimming took 0 bases from V and 0 from J; bases not matched to a gene: 2. The CDR3 totals 15 residues. The sample consisted of peripheral blood mononuclear cells (PBMCs). The clonotype originates from a man between 18 and 29 years old with type 2 diabetes. The V gene is TRBV20-1, the J gene TRBJ2-3; 8 nucleotides match TRBD2. The CDR3 protein is CSARDIAGSTDTQYF. The CDR3 DNA reads as TGCAGTGCTAGAGACATAGCGGGAAGCACAGATACGCAGTATTTT.